The 24 T cell receptor beta chains below were found in one sample sequenced in a study of blood T cell repertoires in COVID-19. Clones were sequenced by immunoSEQ multiplex PCR, and TCRdb holds only the in-frame ones, with some missing. The repertoire consists of roughly 110,000 clones, with 80% to 90% occurring once and the leading ten covering roughly 1.5%. Source material: peripheral blood. The receptor set was obtained from a man aged 35 to 55 with acute or convalescent COVID-19.

This rearrangement joins TRBV19 to TRBJ2-5; 10 bases map to TRBD2. Trimming took 1 base from V and 7 from J; bases not matched to a gene: 12. Germline CDR1 is LNHDA and CDR2 is SQIVND (reference sequence). The CDR3 is 17 residues long. The CDR3 DNA sequence: TGTGCCAGTAGTATAGGTGGGGCTAGCGGGAGCCTTGGGACCCAGTACTTC. Protein sequence: CASSIGGASGSLGTQYF.

V gene TRBV18 combines with J gene TRBJ2-5; 15 nucleotides align to TRBD2. V trimming: 1 base; J trimming: 5 bases; junction bases outside the gene matches: 5. CDR1 and CDR2 from the germline V gene are KGHSH and LQKENI. The CDR3 extends over 17 amino acids. CDR3 sequence reads: CASSPRTSGGAGETQYF. The CDR3, as DNA: TGTGCCAGCTCACCACGGACTAGCGGGGGGGCCGGTGAGACCCAGTACTTC.

The chain uses TRBV2 and TRBJ2-3; 7 bases match TRBD1. Per germline, CDR1 SNHLY and CDR2 FYNNEI. Germline trimming cut 5 bases from V and 5 bases from J; bases unmatched to any gene: 1. The CDR3 consists of 12 residues. The DNA of the CDR3 is TGTGCCAGCAGTTGGGACAGAGATACGCAGTATTTT. Residues: CASSWDRDTQYF.

V gene TRBV4-3 combines with J gene TRBJ1-2; D is unresolved. Germline V CDR1 and CDR2: LGHNA, YSLEER. This CDR3 is 14 amino acids long. Trimming shortened V by 1 base and J by 4 bases, and 10 bases separated the two germline ends. This CDR3 is CASSQVGGGYGYTF. The CDR3 coding sequence is TGCGCCAGCAGCCAAGTTGGAGGTGGCTATGGCTACACCTTC.

This clone was recorded only once. The J gene is TRBJ2-3, the V gene TRBV29-1; 12 positions agree with TRBD2. CDR1 and CDR2 (germline): SQVTM, ANQGSEA. V was clipped by 6 bases and J by 1 base; unmatched bases: 5. The CDR3 contains 15 residues. The CDR3 reads CSVSGTSGCTDTQYF. In nucleotides, the CDR3 is TGCAGCGTCTCCGGGACTAGCGGGTGCACAGATACGCAGTATTTT.

This clone was counted a few times. The chain combines TRBV18 with TRBJ1-1; D might be TRBD1 (6 bases). The CDR3 runs to 14 residues. Germline V lookup: CDR1 KGHSH, CDR2 LQKENI. The V end lost 2 bases, the J end lost 7 bases, and 14 bases lay between the germline ends. For the CDR3, the DNA is TGTGCCAGCTCACCAATCGGCAGGGGCGTTGAAGCTTTCTTT. This encodes CASSPIGRGVEAFF.

The rearrangement links TRBV30 to TRBJ2-7, with a weak D call TRBD2 (5 bases). Trimming stripped 3 bases from V and 4 bases from J, with 16 bases between. Germline V gene lookup returns CDR1 GTSNPN and CDR2 SVGIG (reference sequence). The CDR3 totals 14 residues. CDR3 loop: CAWRWPGNAYEQYF. The CDR3 coding sequence is TGTGCCTGGAGGTGGCCCGGGAATGCTTACGAGCAGTACTTC.

The chain combines TRBV28 with TRBJ2-2, with 12 bases matching TRBD2. With 7 bases clipped from V and 2 bases from J, the junction kept 2 bases outside the gene matches. Germline V gene data show CDR1 as MDHEN and CDR2 as SYDVKM. This CDR3 is 15 amino acids long. Here the CDR3 reads CASKTSGSNTGELFF. CDR3 coding DNA: TGTGCCAGCAAGACTAGCGGGAGTAACACCGGGGAGCTGTTTTTT.

The gene calls are TRBV5-5 and TRBJ2-1; 11 bases fit TRBD2. The V and J ends lost 5 bases and 8 bases, in that order; junction bases with no gene match: 9. This CDR3 is built from 15 residues. Germline V gene sequence: CDR1 SGHKS, CDR2 YYEKEE (reference sequence). CDR3 DNA: TGTGCCAGCAGTCATATTAGCGGGGGGGCTTATGAGCAGTTCTTC. Protein: CASSHISGGAYEQFF.

In its sample, this clone was seen a few times. The rearrangement joins TRBV6-2 or TRBV6-3 to TRBJ1-1, with 10 bases aligning to TRBD1. The CDR3 spans 15 residues. J lost 5 bases, V lost 5 bases, and 8 bases had no gene match. Germline-derived CDR1 and CDR2 are MNHEY and SVGEGT. CDR3 amino acids: CASSDRDRGNTEAFF. The CDR3, as DNA: TGTGCCAGCAGTGACCGGGACAGGGGAAATACTGAAGCTTTCTTT.

The chain joins TRBV18 to TRBJ2-1; no definite D call. Germline V lookup: CDR1 KGHSH, CDR2 LQKENI. The CDR3 contains 14 residues. Trimming removed 2 bases at V and 8 bases at J, with 13 bases between. CDR3 sequence: CASSPSTVSHEQFF. The CDR3 region has the DNA TGTGCCAGCTCACCAAGTACTGTGAGCCATGAGCAGTTCTTC.

The chain links TRBV15 to TRBJ2-7; 8 bases are a match to TRBD1. Germline trimming cut 1 base from V and 3 bases from J; bases unmatched to any gene: 2. CDR3 length: 14 residues. CDR1 LNHNV and CDR2 YYDKDF come from the germline V gene (reference sequence). The CDR3 DNA reads as TGTGCCACCAGCAGAGCGGGACAGGTCTACGAGCAGTACTTC. It specifies CATSRAGQVYEQYF.

This chain uses TRBV3-1 (or the pseudogene TRBV3-2) with TRBJ2-7, with 7 nucleotides matching TRBD1. CDR1 is LGHDT and CDR2 is YNNKEL in the germline V gene (reference sequence). The CDR3 contains 14 residues. J gave up 3 bases and V 5 bases, and 7 bases lay outside the gene matches. The CDR3 is CASSTRTGIYEQYF. The CDR3 DNA reads as TGTGCCAGCAGCACTCGGACAGGAATCTACGAGCAGTACTTC.

A single count supports this clone. J is TRBJ1-4 and V is TRBV28; 8 nucleotides align to TRBD1. Trimming removed 5 bases from V and 7 bases from J; junction bases left unmatched: 15. This CDR3 comprises 17 residues. From germline, CDR1 is MDHEN and CDR2 SYDVKM. The CDR3, as DNA: TGTGCCAGCAGTCGCGGACAGGGACGTCGGCGGGGTGAAAAACTGTTTTTT. Translation gives CASSRGQGRRRGEKLFF.

The sample holds one count of this clone. The chain is built from TRBV7-8 and TRBJ1-1, with a possible D match to TRBD1 (6 bases). This CDR3 is built from 15 residues. V lost 6 bases and J lost 0, with 14 bases in between. CDR1 is SGHVS and CDR2 is FQNEAQ in the germline V gene. In DNA form, the CDR3 reads TGTGCCAGCAGACATCATGACAGGTTGAACACTGAAGCTTTCTTT. Residues: CASRHHDRLNTEAFF. Using reference TRBV7-8 and TRBJ1-1 for the parts outside the CDR3, the full variable domain is GAGVSQSPRYKVAKRGQDVALRCDPISGHVSLFWYQQALGQGPEFLTYFQNEAQLDKSGLPSDRFFAERPEGSVSTLKIQRTQQEDSAVYLCASRHHDRLNTEAFFGQGTRLTVV.

The rearrangement uses TRBV28 and TRBJ1-1; D is uncertain. The germline gives CDR1 MDHEN, CDR2 SYDVKM. CDR3 length: 12 amino acids. V lost 3 bases and J 6 bases, leaving 8 bases between the germline ends. The CDR3 reads CASSFRVSEAFF. The DNA for the CDR3 is TGTGCCAGCAGTTTCCGGGTTTCTGAAGCTTTCTTT.

As DNA, the CDR3 is TGTGCCAGCAGCTTCGGACTAGCGGGGGGGAAAGATACGCAGTATTTT. It specifies CASSFGLAGGKDTQYF. The chain is built from TRBV7-3 and TRBJ2-3, with TRBD2 identical over 15 bases. Germline CDR1 SGHTA, CDR2 FQGTGA. The junction had 3 bases not matched to a gene; V was cut back by 3 bases and J by 5 bases. This CDR3 contains 16 residues.

This rearrangement joins TRBV7-2 to TRBJ2-5; 12 nucleotides line up with TRBD2. This CDR3 region has 16 residues. The germline gives CDR1 SGHTA, CDR2 FQGNSA. Losses at the gene ends were 4 bases for V and 1 base for J; bases not matched to a gene: 4. The CDR3 DNA sequence: TGTGCCAGCAGCTCCACTAGCGGGGGGCCCCAAGAGACCCAGTACTTC. Encoded protein: CASSSTSGGPQETQYF.

This chain connects TRBV5-4 to TRBJ2-1; no clear D gene. Germline values: CDR1 SGHNT, CDR2 YYREEE (reference sequence). The CDR3 loop spans 12 amino acids. V lost 3 bases to trimming and J lost 9 bases, with 10 bases between them. The CDR3 here is CASSSSNAEQFF. CDR3 nucleotide sequence: TGTGCCAGCAGCTCCAGTAACGCTGAGCAGTTCTTC.

The chain couples TRBV11-2 to TRBJ2-7; D unresolved. With 5 bases removed from V and 5 bases from J, the gap between germline ends came to 10 bases. CDR1 is SGHAT and CDR2 is FQNNGV in the germline V gene. The CDR3 extends over 12 amino acids. CDR3 in amino acids: CASSPQVNEQYF. CDR3 DNA: TGTGCCAGCAGCCCCCAGGTGAACGAGCAGTACTTC.

The rearrangement links TRBV5-4 to TRBJ1-1; the D gene is possibly TRBD1 (6 bases). The CDR3 sequence is 13 residues long. Per the germline V gene, CDR1 is SGHNT and CDR2 is YYREEE (reference sequence). Between the trimmed V and J ends, which lost 5 bases and 7 bases, there was a span of 15 bases. Here the CDR3 DNA reads TGTGCCAGCAGTGAGGGACAAACCTATGAAGCTTTCTTT. Its protein is CASSEGQTYEAFF. Looking up the rest from reference TRBV5-4 and TRBJ1-1 gives the full variable domain: ETGVTQSPTHLIKTRGQQVTLRCSSQSGHNTVSWYQQALGQGPQFIFQYYREEENGRGNFPPRFSGLQFPNYSSELNVNALELDDSALYLCASSEGQTYEAFFGQGTRLTVV.

This sequence joins TRBV12-3 or TRBV12-4 and TRBJ1-6; the D gene is possibly TRBD1 (5 bases). Trimming took off 4 bases at V and 10 bases at J, with 11 bases between the two ends. This CDR3 is 13 amino acids long. The DNA for the CDR3 is TGTGCCAGCAGTTCACAGGAGGGATCACCCCTCCACTTT. It translates to CASSSQEGSPLHF.

This chain connects TRBV28 to TRBJ1-2, with 12 bases fitting TRBD1. The CDR3 covers 15 residues. J gave up 2 bases and V 8 bases, and 6 bases lay outside the gene matches. Germline V gene lookup returns CDR1 MDHEN and CDR2 SYDVKM. The CDR3 region has the DNA TGTGCCAGCTGGGACAGGGGGCGGGGGAACTATGGCTACACCTTC. Protein sequence: CASWDRGRGNYGYTF.

The chain joins TRBV30 to TRBJ2-5, with 10 bases fitting TRBD2. Looked up from germline, CDR1 is GTSNPN and CDR2 is SVGIG (reference sequence). Unmatched junction bases numbered 6, after V lost 2 bases and J lost 3 bases. The CDR3 spans 15 residues. The CDR3 DNA sequence: TGTGCCTGGAGTACCGTAGCGGGGGGAAAAGAGACCCAGTACTTC. This codes for CAWSTVAGGKETQYF.